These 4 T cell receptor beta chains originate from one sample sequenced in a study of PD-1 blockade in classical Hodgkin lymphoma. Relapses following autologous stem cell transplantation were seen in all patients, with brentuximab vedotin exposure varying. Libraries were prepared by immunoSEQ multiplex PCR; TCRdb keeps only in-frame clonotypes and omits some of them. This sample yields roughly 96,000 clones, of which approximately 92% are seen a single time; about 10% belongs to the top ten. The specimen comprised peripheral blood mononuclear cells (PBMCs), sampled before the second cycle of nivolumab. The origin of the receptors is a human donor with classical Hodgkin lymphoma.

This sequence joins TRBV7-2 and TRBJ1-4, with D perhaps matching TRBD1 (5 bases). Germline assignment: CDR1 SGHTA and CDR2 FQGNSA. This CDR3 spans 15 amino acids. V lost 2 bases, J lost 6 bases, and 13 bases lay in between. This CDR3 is CASSLYPGPDEKLFF. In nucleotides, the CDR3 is TGTGCCAGCAGCTTATATCCGGGACCGGATGAAAAACTGTTTTTT.

The CDR3 coding sequence is TGTGCCAGCAGCTTGTCAGGGGGCTACGAGCAGTACTTC. It encodes CASSLSGGYEQYF. The genes are TRBV7-9 and TRBJ2-7; the match to TRBD1 covers 7 bases. With 3 bases clipped from V and 3 bases from J, the junction kept 2 bases outside the gene matches. The V gene's germline CDR1 is SEHNR and CDR2 FQNEAQ (reference sequence). The length of the CDR3 is 13 residues. Complete variable domain (other parts from reference TRBV7-9 and TRBJ2-7): DTGVSQNPRHKITKRGQNVTFRCDPISEHNRLYWYRQTLGQGPEFLTYFQNEAQLEKSRLLSDRFSAERPKGSFSTLEIQRTEQGDSAMYLCASSLSGGYEQYFGPGTRLTVT.

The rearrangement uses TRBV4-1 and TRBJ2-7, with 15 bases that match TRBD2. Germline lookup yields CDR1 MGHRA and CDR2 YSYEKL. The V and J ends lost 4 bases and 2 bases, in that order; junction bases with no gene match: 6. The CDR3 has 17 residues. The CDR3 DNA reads TGCGCCAGCAGCCTTGGGACTAGCGGGGGGCCGACCTACGAGCAGTACTTC. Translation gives CASSLGTSGGPTYEQYF.

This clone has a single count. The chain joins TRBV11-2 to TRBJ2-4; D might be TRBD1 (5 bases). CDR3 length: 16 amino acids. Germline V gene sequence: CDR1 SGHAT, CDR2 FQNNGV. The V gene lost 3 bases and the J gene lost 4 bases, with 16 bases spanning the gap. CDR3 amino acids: CASSLWGTTVKNIQYF. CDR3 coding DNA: TGTGCCAGCAGCTTGTGGGGTACGACAGTTAAAAACATTCAGTACTTC.